The next 31 T cell receptor beta chains were all read from a single sample in a study of blood T cell repertoires in COVID-19. Only in-frame clones appear in the TCRdb table, and some are missing; sequencing was by immunoSEQ multiplex PCR. The sample lists over 200,000 clones, roughly nine tenths occurring once. Sequencing used peripheral blood. The receptors come from a man in his 60s who had recovered from COVID-19.

Comment on this clone: A much larger clone is a single base away; this may be a read error. The rearrangement uses TRBV12-3 or TRBV12-4 and TRBJ1-1, with 7 bases identical to TRBD1. This CDR3 is 13 amino acids long. Trimming removed 6 bases from V and 2 bases from J; junction bases left unmatched: 3. The CDR3 here is CASSRDRNTEAFF. As DNA, the CDR3 is TGTGCCAGCAGCCGGGACAGAAACACTGAAGCTTTCTTT.

The V call is TRBV7-2, the J call TRBJ2-3, with 9 bases fitting TRBD2. The CDR3 length is 15 residues. V lost 5 bases to trimming and J lost 2 bases; unmatched junction nucleotides: 5. The germline V gene has CDR1 SGHTA and CDR2 FQGNSA. CDR3 nucleotides: TGTGCCAGCAGCCATAGACTAGCGGCCACAGATACGCAGTATTTT. It translates to CASSHRLAATDTQYF.

The V call is TRBV9, the J call TRBJ1-2; no reliable D call. The V end lost 1 base, the J end lost 0 bases, and 10 bases lay between the germline ends. This CDR3 is 15 amino acids long. Germline CDR1 reads SGDLS; CDR2 reads YYNGEE. The CDR3 nucleotides are TGTGCCAGCAGCGTATGGTACGCGGCTAACTATGGCTACACCTTC. This translates into CASSVWYAANYGYTF.

This clone was seen only once. CDR3 region: CASSMIVTGEREQYF. CDR3 coding DNA: TGTGCCAGTAGTATGATTGTGACAGGAGAACGCGAGCAGTACTTC. The chain recombines TRBV19 with TRBJ2-7; the D gene is possibly TRBD1 (6 bases). This CDR3 is built from 15 residues. The germline gives CDR1 LNHDA, CDR2 SQIVND (reference sequence). The germline V and J ends were trimmed by 3 bases and 6 bases, with 18 bases remaining between them.

The rearrangement links TRBV18 to TRBJ1-5, with 7 bases aligning to TRBD1. The V gene's germline CDR1 is KGHSH and CDR2 LQKENI. With V trimmed by 4 bases and J by 4 bases, 7 bases remained unmatched. The CDR3 totals 15 residues. This CDR3 reads CASSLETGWNQPQHF. CDR3 in DNA: TGTGCCAGCTCACTGGAGACAGGGTGGAATCAGCCCCAGCATTTT.

This clone was counted ten times or more. The chain combines TRBV9 with TRBJ2-2; D not certain. Germline values: CDR1 SGDLS, CDR2 YYNGEE. V lost 3 bases, J lost 3 bases, and 9 bases lay in between. The CDR3 contains 14 residues. CDR3 DNA: TGTGCCAGCAGCGGCAGGTCTTACACCGGGGAGCTGTTTTTT. This translates into CASSGRSYTGELFF.

V usage is TRBV19 and J usage is TRBJ2-7, with 10 bases lining up with TRBD1. V lost 9 bases and J lost 2; bases outside the gene matches: 4. Germline V CDR1 and CDR2: LNHDA, SQIVND (reference sequence). This CDR3 contains 13 residues. This CDR3 is CASRQGATYEQYF. CDR3 nucleotide sequence: TGTGCCAGCAGACAGGGGGCCACCTACGAGCAGTACTTC.

This chain joins TRBV28 and TRBJ1-2, with D perhaps matching TRBD1 (6 bases). V was clipped by 4 bases and J by 7 bases, with 10 bases between them. There are 12 residues in the CDR3. CDR1 is MDHEN and CDR2 is SYDVKM in the germline V gene. Written as DNA, the CDR3 is TGTGCCAGCAGTTACAGGGTTGCTGGCTACACCTTC. Its translation is CASSYRVAGYTF.

This chain joins TRBV7-9 and TRBJ1-1, with a tentative D call TRBD1 (5 bases). Trimming left V 1 base short and J 0 bases short, with 15 bases between. The germline gives CDR1 SEHNR, CDR2 FQNEAQ (reference sequence). The CDR3 has 17 amino acids. The CDR3 DNA is TGTGCCAGCAGCTTAGGGTTCTTCGGCAGGGTGAACACTGAAGCTTTCTTT. Translated, it gives CASSLGFFGRVNTEAFF. The complete variable domain, with remaining parts taken from reference TRBV7-9 and TRBJ1-1, reads DTGVSQNPRHKITKRGQNVTFRCDPISEHNRLYWYRQTLGQGPEFLTYFQNEAQLEKSRLLSDRFSAERPKGSFSTLEIQRTEQGDSAMYLCASSLGFFGRVNTEAFFGQGTRLTVV.

V gene TRBV27 combines with J gene TRBJ2-7; TRBD1 matches at 7 bases. J lost 4 bases, V lost 5 bases, and 8 bases had no gene match. From germline, CDR1 is MNHEY and CDR2 SMNVEV (reference sequence). The CDR3 has 14 amino acids. CDR3 coding DNA: TGTGCCAGCAGTGACCGGGACAGTCCTTACGAGCAGTACTTC. It is translated as CASSDRDSPYEQYF.

V gene TRBV18 combines with J gene TRBJ1-2, with TRBD1 matching 11 bases. This CDR3 has 16 amino acids. J lost 3 bases, V lost 3 bases, and 6 bases had no gene match. The V gene's germline CDR1 is KGHSH and CDR2 LQKENI. The CDR3 DNA sequence: TGTGCCAGCTCACCGACGGGACAGGGGGGAGACTATGGCTACACCTTC. Translated, it gives CASSPTGQGGDYGYTF.

CDR3 region: CAISEFGAADGYTF. DNA for the CDR3: TGTGCCATCAGTGAGTTTGGGGCGGCGGATGGCTACACCTTC. The V call is TRBV10-3, the J call TRBJ1-2, with D perhaps matching TRBD1 (5 bases). This CDR3 comprises 14 residues. The V and J ends lost 1 base and 6 bases respectively, with 12 bases between them. Germline CDR1 and CDR2: ENHRY and SYGVKD.

V and J are TRBV20-1 and TRBJ2-3; tentative D call: TRBD2 (5 bases). Germline V gene sequence: CDR1 DFQATT, CDR2 SNEGSKA (reference sequence). CDR3 size: 11 residues. CDR3 in DNA: TGCCGGGCGACTAAGGGAGATACGCAGTATTTT. Amino acids: CRATKGDTQYF.

The chain carries TRBV5-6 and TRBJ2-3; 8 bases are shared with TRBD2. Germline V CDR1 and CDR2: SGHDT, YYEEEE. The CDR3 contains 15 residues. Germline trimming cut 1 base from V and 5 bases from J; bases unmatched to any gene: 6. The CDR3 reads CASSLPGGPGDTQYF. CDR3 DNA sequence: TGTGCCAGCAGCTTGCCGGGAGGGCCAGGAGATACGCAGTATTTT.

The chain carries TRBV20-1 and TRBJ2-7, with a possible D match to TRBD2 (5 bases). Germline lookup yields CDR1 DFQATT and CDR2 SNEGSKA (reference sequence). V was pared by 3 bases and J by 7 bases, with 10 bases between. The CDR3 contains 11 residues. CDR3 sequence reads: CSARRRVEQYF. The CDR3 region has the DNA TGCAGTGCTAGGAGGCGGGTTGAGCAGTACTTC.

The gene calls are TRBV30 and TRBJ2-5; D is unresolved. Germline V gene sequence: CDR1 GTSNPN, CDR2 SVGIG (reference sequence). CDR3 length: 13 amino acids. V shed 3 bases and J shed 0 bases, with 8 bases lying between them. Here the CDR3 reads CAWRELYQETQYF. Here the CDR3 DNA reads TGTGCCTGGAGAGAGTTGTACCAAGAGACCCAGTACTTC.

The chain carries TRBV7-9 and TRBJ2-7; weak D call: TRBD1 (6 bases). The CDR3 extends over 13 amino acids. CDR1 and CDR2 from the germline V gene are SEHNR and FQNEAQ (reference sequence). V lost 3 bases, J lost 5 bases, and 11 bases lay in between. The CDR3 region has the DNA TGTGCCAGCAGCTTTAACAGGGTGAACGAGCAGTACTTC. It translates to CASSFNRVNEQYF.

This chain links TRBV19 with TRBJ1-5; no firm D call. Germline CDR1 reads LNHDA; CDR2 reads SQIVND (reference sequence). This CDR3 region has 13 residues. Trimming shortened V by 6 bases and J by 3 bases, and 9 bases separated the two germline ends. The CDR3 sequence is CASSRATNQPQHF. The DNA of the CDR3 is TGTGCCAGTAGCAGAGCGACCAATCAGCCCCAGCATTTT.

The chain links TRBV2 to TRBJ1-5; D not certain. This CDR3 comprises 14 residues. The germline V and J ends were trimmed by 6 bases and 0 bases, with 9 bases remaining between them. Germline values: CDR1 SNHLY, CDR2 FYNNEI. CDR3 coding DNA: TGTGCCAGCAGAGGCGGTTATAGCAATCAGCCCCAGCATTTT. As protein: CASRGGYSNQPQHF.

The chain joins TRBV4-3 to TRBJ2-7, with 9 bases aligning to TRBD2. Trimming removed 0 bases from V and 2 bases from J; junction bases left unmatched: 8. The CDR3 extends over 17 amino acids. Germline loops: CDR1 LGHNA, CDR2 YSLEER. The CDR3 sequence is CASSQEPAGGPAYEQYF. The CDR3 DNA reads TGCGCCAGCAGCCAAGAACCAGCGGGGGGACCTGCCTACGAGCAGTACTTC.

The chain carries TRBV27 and TRBJ1-4; 7 positions agree with TRBD1. Germline trimming cut 8 bases from V and 8 bases from J; bases unmatched to any gene: 8. Germline V gene data show CDR1 as MNHEY and CDR2 as SMNVEV (reference sequence). The CDR3 has 13 residues. The CDR3 region has the DNA TGTGCCAGCGCCGGGACAGCCAGAGAAAAACTGTTTTTT. Its protein is CASAGTAREKLFF. The full variable domain, with the rest looked up from reference TRBV27 and TRBJ1-4, is EAQVTQNPRYLITVTGKKLTVTCSQNMNHEYMSWYRQDPGLGLRQIYYSMNVEVTDKGDVPEGYKVSRKEKRNFPLILESPSPNQTSLYFCASAGTAREKLFFGSGTQLSVL.

The V gene is TRBV5-1, the J gene TRBJ1-1; TRBD1 is a possible D gene (5 bases). This CDR3 has 15 residues. Between the trimmed V and J ends, which lost 0 bases and 0 bases, there was a span of 9 bases. Germline V gene sequence: CDR1 SGHRS, CDR2 YFSETQ. CDR3 sequence (DNA): TGCGCCAGCAGCTTGGTTGGACACCTGAACACTGAAGCTTTCTTT. Amino acids: CASSLVGHLNTEAFF.

This clone was seen a single time. CDR3 nucleotide sequence: TGTGCCAGCACTCCCCGGCGGGGAGAGACCCAGTACTTC. Translating it yields CASTPRRGETQYF. The J gene is TRBJ2-5, the V gene TRBV7-2, with D possibly matching TRBD2 (6 bases). This CDR3 comprises 13 residues. CDR1 is SGHTA and CDR2 is FQGNSA in the germline V gene. Trimming left V 7 bases short and J 4 bases short, with 13 bases between.

The chain joins TRBV7-3 to TRBJ1-2, with D perhaps TRBD1 (6 bases). The CDR3 sequence is 15 residues long. Germline V gives CDR1 SGHTA, CDR2 FQGTGA. V was clipped by 5 bases and J by 4 bases, with 17 bases between them. The CDR3 region has the DNA TGTGCCAGCAGCCCCGGGGGGGGGCAAGGCTATGGCTACACCTTC. Amino acid sequence: CASSPGGGQGYGYTF.

This rearrangement joins TRBV29-1 to TRBJ1-1; D not certain. Deletions cut 6 bases from V and 8 bases from J, with 13 bases between. Germline values: CDR1 SQVTM, CDR2 ANQGSEA. The CDR3 has 11 residues. The chain's CDR3 is CSVPDGVEAFF. In nucleotides, the CDR3 is TGCAGCGTCCCCGACGGAGTCGAAGCTTTCTTT.

CDR3: CATSRGRGQRSNQPQHF. CDR3 nucleotide sequence: TGTGCCACCAGCAGAGGAAGGGGGCAACGTTCGAATCAGCCCCAGCATTTT. V gene TRBV15 combines with J gene TRBJ1-5, with 7 bases identical to TRBD1. The CDR3 loop spans 17 amino acids. Germline V CDR1 and CDR2: LNHNV, YYDKDF (reference sequence). Germline trimming cut 1 base from V and 4 bases from J; bases unmatched to any gene: 10.

V usage is TRBV6-5 and J usage is TRBJ1-1, with D maybe TRBD1 (5 bases). This CDR3 comprises 11 residues. V was shortened by 6 bases and J by 5 bases, with 7 bases between the two germline ends. Germline CDR1 reads MNHEY; CDR2 reads SVGAGI. CDR3 residues: CASRRGTEAFF. CDR3 bases: TGTGCCAGCAGACGGGGGACTGAAGCTTTCTTT.

The J gene is TRBJ1-2, the V gene TRBV6-5; 8 nucleotides match TRBD1. With V trimmed by 6 bases and J by 4 bases, 7 bases remained unmatched. CDR1 and CDR2 (germline): MNHEY, SVGAGI. This CDR3 contains 14 residues. The CDR3: CASRPGTGLYGYTF. The CDR3 nucleotides are TGTGCCAGCAGACCCGGGACAGGCCTCTATGGCTACACCTTC.

J is TRBJ1-6 and V is TRBV5-4; 8 bases are shared with TRBD1. Germline V gene sequence: CDR1 SGHNT, CDR2 YYREEE (reference sequence). The V and J ends lost 4 bases and 6 bases, in that order; junction bases with no gene match: 6. The CDR3 runs 15 residues. Here the CDR3 DNA reads TGTGCCAGCAGCCGACAGGGGAGCAGTAATTCACCCCTCCACTTT. Its translation: CASSRQGSSNSPLHF. The variable domain in full, with the rest retrieved from reference TRBV5-4 and TRBJ1-6, is ETGVTQSPTHLIKTRGQQVTLRCSSQSGHNTVSWYQQALGQGPQFIFQYYREEENGRGNFPPRFSGLQFPNYSSELNVNALELDDSALYLCASSRQGSSNSPLHFGNGTRLTVT.

This chain uses TRBV20-1 with TRBJ2-5, with TRBD2 matching 12 bases. Trimming cost V 3 bases and J 4 bases; bases outside gene matches: 9. The CDR3 loop spans 16 amino acids. The V gene's germline CDR1 is DFQATT and CDR2 SNEGSKA (reference sequence). The DNA for the CDR3 is TGCAGTGCTAGTCCGGCTAGCGGGAGGGCCGTAGAGACCCAGTACTTC. Encoded protein: CSASPASGRAVETQYF.

This chain uses TRBV11-3 with TRBJ2-2; a possible D gene is TRBD1 (6 bases). The germline gives CDR1 SGHNT, CDR2 YENEEA. V dropped 5 bases and J dropped 2 bases, with 12 bases sitting between them. CDR3 length equals 15 residues. CDR3 sequence: CASSPGHANTGELFF. The CDR3, as DNA: TGTGCCAGCAGCCCGGGACACGCAAACACCGGGGAGCTGTTTTTT.